Below, 5 T cell receptor beta chains from the same sample are listed, as sequenced in a study of blood T cells in healthy people across ages. With a J-beta primer mix and a sample-barcoded 5' primer, a second PCR ran about 7 to 12 cycles. TCRdb called the 5' RACE reads again in MiXCR, with one record for every CDR3 protein. This sample has over 550,000 distinct CDR3 sequences; 25% to 30% occur once, and the top ten carry about 15%. The source material was blood. These receptors were collected from a woman of 80 years or more in good health.

The chain links TRBV12-3 or TRBV12-4 to TRBJ2-7, with D perhaps being TRBD1 or TRBD2 (5 bases each). Matching the DNA end better, TRBJ2-5 makes the J call doubtful. The CDR3 is made up of 13 amino acids. As DNA, the CDR3 is TGTGCCAGCGGCTGGGACCTGGGAGAGACCCAGTACTTC. This codes for CASGWDLGETQYF.

The sample holds a few counts of this clonotype. The chain combines TRBV6-2 or TRBV6-3 with TRBJ1-5; a possible D gene is TRBD1 (5 bases). The V end was cut by 10 bases, the J end by 1 base, with 20 bases between. This CDR3 comprises 16 residues. The germline V gene encodes CDR1 MNHEY and CDR2 SVGEGT. Here the CDR3 reads CATLGRPGMSNQPQHF. CDR3 coding DNA: TGTGCCACCCTAGGGCGTCCAGGGATGAGCAATCAGCCCCAGCATTTT.

J is TRBJ1-2 and V is TRBV7-2; tentatively, D is TRBD1 (5 bases). Germline CDR1 reads SGHTA; CDR2 reads FQGNSA. Trimming stripped 1 base from V and 11 bases from J, with 14 bases between. This CDR3 spans 13 amino acids. CDR3 DNA: TGTGCCAGCAGCTTAGAAGGCGGGGCATCGTACACCTTC. Translation: CASSLEGGASYTF.

The rearrangement uses TRBV28 and TRBJ1-1; 7 bases map to TRBD1. The ends lost 6 bases at V and 6 bases at J; junction bases unmatched: 7. The CDR3 runs 13 residues. In germline, CDR1 is MDHEN, CDR2 SYDVKM. Written as DNA, the CDR3 is TGTGCCAGCAGACTGACAGGGACAGCTGAAGCTTTCTTT. Translating gives CASRLTGTAEAFF.

In the case of this clonotype: This may be a read error: a much more frequent sequence differs by one nucleotide. The J gene is TRBJ2-4, the V gene TRBV20-1; 7 bases line up with TRBD1. The J call may be incorrect, as the DNA end agrees better with TRBJ2-7. The CDR3 runs 14 residues. Germline V gene data show CDR1 as DFQATT and CDR2 as SNEGSKA (reference sequence). DNA of the CDR3: TGCAGTGCTCGTCCCGGGACAGTCGTAGGCGAGCAGTACTTC. This translates into CSARPGTVVGEQYF.